Listed below are T cell receptor beta chains from one sample, sequenced in a study of blood T cell dynamics during melanoma immunotherapy. Some clones are missing from TCRdb's copy, which holds only in-frame ones; the method was immunoSEQ multiplex PCR. The table has 15,000 to 20,000 clones, roughly nine tenths seen once. Sample: blood, taken from a patient treated with checkpoint blockade. Receptor source: a human donor with melanoma. CDR3s include the opening cysteine and the closing phenylalanine or tryptophan. D genes are given only for firm matches.

>NA|TRBV7-2|TRBJ2-1
CASSLRASYNEQFF
>NA|TRBV5-1|TRBJ2-3
CASSSAEEWGGTDTQYF
>NA|TRBV7-6|TRBJ2-2
CASSLVPDNTGELFF
>NA|TRBV28|TRBJ1-5
CASSSEGGGFQPQHF
>TRBD1|TRBV6-1|TRBJ1-1
CASRGDRALNTEAFF
>NA|TRBV7-9|TRBJ1-1
CASSPEMGATEAFF
>TRBD2|TRBV2|NA
CASREREGPYEQYF
>NA|TRBV5-5|TRBJ1-1
CASSYIAGANTEAFF
>NA|TRBV19|TRBJ2-2
CASSTDRSVANTGELFF
>NA|TRBV9|TRBJ2-1
CASSVAGESYNEQFF
>TRBD2|TRBV7-2|TRBJ2-7
CASSLRTSPQYEQYF
>NA|TRBV25-1|TRBJ2-1
CASSRAGSYNEQFF
>TRBD1|TRBV18|TRBJ2-7
CASSPYDRAYEQYF
>TRBD2|TRBV29-1|TRBJ2-2
CSGVAGNTGELFF
>NA|TRBV7-9|TRBJ2-3
CASYSGGTQYF
>NA|TRBV25-1|TRBJ2-7
CASSREYEQYF
>TRBD2|TRBV19|TRBJ2-3
CASSLWTSGSADTQYF
>TRBD2|TRBV13|TRBJ2-7
CASSLEAGVDEQYF
>TRBD1|TRBV18|TRBJ1-1
CASSPSDRRGPEAFF
>NA|TRBV7-8|TRBJ2-7
CASSLSPGSSSYEQYF
>TRBD1|TRBV29-1|TRBJ2-5
CSVEDSKGTGAIWEQYF
>NA|TRBV30|TRBJ1-6
CAWSAVSSYNSPLHF
>NA|TRBV7-9|TRBJ1-6
CASSLGQGFWNSPLHF
>NA|TRBV4-1|TRBJ1-5
CASSPLAWTEESNQPQHF
>NA|TRBV27|TRBJ2-7
CASSFLGRPYEQYF
>TRBD1|TRBV19|TRBJ1-5
CASSLLDRERQPQHF
>NA|TRBV11-2|TRBJ2-2
CASSRQRNTGELFF
>NA|TRBV10-3|TRBJ1-2
CAIRTAAIYGYTF
>NA|TRBV4-3|TRBJ2-1
CASSQDGGRYNEQFF
>NA|TRBV6-4|TRBJ1-1
CASSDGRRNTEAFF
>NA|TRBV7-8|TRBJ1-1
CASSLSGQRILNTEAFF
>NA|TRBV6-5|TRBJ2-3
CASSSTSYTDTQYF
>NA|TRBV2|TRBJ2-4
CASRPRGGDIQYF
>TRBD1|TRBV6-1|TRBJ1-1
CASSAPGTVKNTEAFF
>NA|TRBV5-6|TRBJ2-7
CASSLGGQGGYEQYF
>TRBD2|TRBV5-1|TRBJ2-3
CASSLATSGGALDTQYF
>NA|TRBV7-7|TRBJ2-1
CASSSSSPLSSYNEQFF
>TRBD1|TRBV28|TRBJ1-2
CASSLSSGQGNGYTF
>NA|TRBV4-2|TRBJ1-1
CASSQDQGREGEAFF
>NA|TRBV6-5|TRBJ1-1
CASSYSKGLTEAFF
>NA|TRBV7-8|TRBJ2-7
CASSLVERYEQYF
>NA|TRBV15|TRBJ1-3
CATSRDRAGGYYGNTIYF
>NA|TRBV4-3|TRBJ2-5
CASSQGYLRETQYF
>TRBD2|TRBV6-6|TRBJ2-7
CASSYGGGYSSYEQYF
>TRBD1|TRBV4-2|TRBJ2-6
CASSRGTGVSGANVLTF